This TCR beta chain was obtained from a study of blood T cell repertoires in COVID-19. Germline CDR1 and CDR2: SGDLS and YYNGEE. V lost 3 bases and J 0 bases, leaving 17 bases between the germline ends. The length of the CDR3 is 17 residues. Some clones are missing from TCRdb's copy, which holds only in-frame ones; the method was immunoSEQ multiplex PCR. The sample carries around 240,000 clones, roughly 88% recorded once. The specimen sequenced was peripheral blood. V usage is TRBV9 and J usage is TRBJ2-3; no firm D call. The receptor was derived from a woman aged 40 to 55 who had recovered from COVID-19. CDR3 DNA sequence: TGTGCCAGCAGCGCGTCCCCAGCGTTATCGAGCACAGATACGCAGTATTTT. Its translation: CASSASPALSSTDTQYF. The full variable domain, rest sourced from reference TRBV9 and TRBJ2-3, is DSGVTQTPKHLITATGQRVTLRCSPRSGDLSVYWYQQSLDQGLQFLIQYYNGEERAKGNILERFSAQQFPDLHSELNLSSLELGDSALYFCASSASPALSSTDTQYFGPGTRLTVL.